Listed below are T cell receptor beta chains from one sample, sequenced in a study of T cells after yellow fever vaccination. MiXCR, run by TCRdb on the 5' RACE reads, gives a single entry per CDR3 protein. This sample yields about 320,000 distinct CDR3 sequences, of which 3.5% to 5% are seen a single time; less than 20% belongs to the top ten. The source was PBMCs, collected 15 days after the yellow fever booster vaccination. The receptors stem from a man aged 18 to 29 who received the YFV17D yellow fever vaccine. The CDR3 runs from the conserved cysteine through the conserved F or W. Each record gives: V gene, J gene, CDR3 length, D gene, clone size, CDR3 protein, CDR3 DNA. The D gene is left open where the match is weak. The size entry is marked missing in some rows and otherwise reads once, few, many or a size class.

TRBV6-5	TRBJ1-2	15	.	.	CASSYSSWGLDGYSF	TGTGCCAGCAGTTATTCCTCTTGGGGGTTAGATGGCTACAGCTTC
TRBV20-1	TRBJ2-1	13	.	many	CSARGVSYNEQFF	TGCAGTGCTAGAGGGGTCTCCTACAATGAGCAGTTCTTC
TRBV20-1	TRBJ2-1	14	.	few	CSAATGPAYNEQFF	TGCAGTGCAGCCACGGGCCCGGCCTACAATGAGCAGTTCTTC
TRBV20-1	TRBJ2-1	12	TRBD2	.	CSARGAGGEQFF	TGCAGTGCTAGGGGAGCGGGGGGTGAGCAGTTCTTC
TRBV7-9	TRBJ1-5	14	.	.	CASSLGPNPQPQHF	TGTGCCAGCAGCCTAGGGCCCAATCCCCAGCCCCAGCATTTT
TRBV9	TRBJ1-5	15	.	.	CASSVAGIPNQPQHF	TGTGCCAGCAGCGTAGCGGGTATCCCCAATCAGCCCCAGCATTTT
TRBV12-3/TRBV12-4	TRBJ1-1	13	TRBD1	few	CASSGQGGAEAFF	TGTGCCAGCAGTGGACAGGGCGGCGCTGAAGCTTTCTTT
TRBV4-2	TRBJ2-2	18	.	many	CASSQDPPGAASTGELFF	TGTGCCAGCAGCCAAGATCCACCGGGGGCCGCGAGCACCGGGGAGCTGTTTTTT
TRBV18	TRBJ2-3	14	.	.	CASSPSFTTDTQYF	TGTGCCAGCTCACCATCATTTACAACAGATACGCAGTATTTT
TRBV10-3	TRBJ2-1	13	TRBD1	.	CAISGGQGNEQFF	TGTGCCATCAGCGGGGGACAGGGGAATGAGCAGTTCTTC
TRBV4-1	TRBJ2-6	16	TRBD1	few	CASRRTGGSGANVLTF	TGCGCCAGCAGACGGACAGGGGGGTCTGGGGCCAACGTCCTGACTTTC
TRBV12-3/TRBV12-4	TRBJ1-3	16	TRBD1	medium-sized	CASRGFRQGGGNTIYF	TGTGCCAGCAGGGGATTTAGACAGGGTGGTGGAAACACCATATATTTT
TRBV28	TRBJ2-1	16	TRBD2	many	CASIPGASGSDNEQFF	TGTGCCAGCATCCCGGGGGCTAGCGGGTCCGACAATGAGCAGTTCTTC
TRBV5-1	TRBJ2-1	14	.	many	CASSLIPNRDEQFF	TGCGCCAGCAGCTTGATCCCGAACAGGGATGAGCAGTTCTTC
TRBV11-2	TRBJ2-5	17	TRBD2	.	CASSTGTSGGAGETQYF	TGTGCCAGCAGCACCGGGACTAGCGGGGGGGCGGGGGAGACCCAGTACTTC
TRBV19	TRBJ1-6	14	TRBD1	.	CASKWGDRDSPLHF	TGTGCCAGCAAGTGGGGAGACAGGGATTCACCCCTCCACTTT
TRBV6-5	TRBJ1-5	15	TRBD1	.	CASRGQGNSNQPQHF	TGTGCCAGCAGGGGACAGGGTAATAGCAATCAGCCCCAGCATTTT
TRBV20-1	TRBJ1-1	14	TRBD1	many	CSARGGTGVPEAFF	TGCAGTGCTAGAGGTGGGACAGGGGTCCCTGAAGCTTTCTTT
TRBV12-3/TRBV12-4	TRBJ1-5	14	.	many	CASSKGTPNQPQHF	TGTGCCAGCAGTAAAGGGACACCTAATCAGCCCCAGCATTTT
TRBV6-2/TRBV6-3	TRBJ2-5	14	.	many	CASSYYGGQETQYF	TGTGCCAGCAGTTATTACGGGGGCCAAGAGACCCAGTACTTC
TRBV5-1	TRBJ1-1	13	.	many	CASSPNKNTEAFF	TGCGCCAGCAGCCCCAATAAAAACACTGAAGCTTTCTTT
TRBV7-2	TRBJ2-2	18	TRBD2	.	CASSPPGLAGGQTGELFF	TGTGCCAGCAGTCCCCCGGGACTAGCGGGGGGGCAGACCGGGGAGCTGTTTTTT
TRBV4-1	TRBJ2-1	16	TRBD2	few	CASSQDLSGGGALQFF	TGCGCCAGCAGCCAAGATCTTAGTGGCGGGGGGGCGTTGCAGTTCTTC
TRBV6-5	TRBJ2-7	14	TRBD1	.	CASSLIRGRYEQYF	TGTGCCAGCAGTCTCATTAGGGGGCGATACGAGCAGTACTTC
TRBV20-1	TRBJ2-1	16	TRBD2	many	CSARGLAGDSYNEQFF	TGCAGTGCTAGAGGACTAGCGGGGGACTCCTACAATGAGCAGTTCTTC
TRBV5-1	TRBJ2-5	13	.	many	CASIGTGRETQYF	TGCGCCAGCATAGGGACTGGGAGAGAGACCCAGTACTTC
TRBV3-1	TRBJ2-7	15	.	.	CASSPKRGASYEQYF	TGTGCCAGCAGCCCTAAGCGTGGGGCCTCCTACGAGCAGTACTTC
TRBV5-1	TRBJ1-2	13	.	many	CASSDKIGVGYTF	TGCGCCAGCAGCGATAAGATCGGGGTCGGCTACACCTTC
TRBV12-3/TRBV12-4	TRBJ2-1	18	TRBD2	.	CASSPGTSGDLAGNEQFF	TGTGCCAGCAGTCCAGGGACTAGCGGGGACCTCGCGGGAAATGAGCAGTTCTTC
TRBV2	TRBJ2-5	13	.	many	CASSGSQRETQYF	TGTGCCAGCAGTGGAAGTCAGCGAGAGACCCAGTACTTC
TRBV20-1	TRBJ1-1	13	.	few	CSARRGLNTEAFF	TGCAGTGCTAGAAGAGGGCTGAACACTGAAGCTTTCTTT
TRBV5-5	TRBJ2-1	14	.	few	CASSIPPTYNEQFF	TGTGCCAGCAGCATCCCTCCGACCTACAATGAGCAGTTCTTC
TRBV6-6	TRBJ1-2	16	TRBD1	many	CASSSPTGGLTYGYTF	TGTGCCAGCAGTTCGCCCACAGGGGGCCTCACCTATGGCTACACCTTC
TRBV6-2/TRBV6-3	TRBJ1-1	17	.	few	CASSYGRESRGGTEAFF	TGTGCCAGCAGTTACGGACGGGAAAGCCGCGGAGGCACTGAAGCTTTCTTT
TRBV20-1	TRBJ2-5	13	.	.	CSARDMGTGTQYF	TGCAGTGCTAGAGATATGGGTACAGGGACCCAGTACTTC
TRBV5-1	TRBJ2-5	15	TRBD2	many	CASSTETSGAETQYF	TGCGCCAGCAGCACCGAGACTAGCGGGGCAGAGACCCAGTACTTC
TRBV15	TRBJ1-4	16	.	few	CATSRLGIATNEKLFF	TGTGCCACCAGCAGACTAGGGATCGCAACTAATGAAAAACTGTTTTTT
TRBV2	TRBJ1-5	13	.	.	CASSVQENQPQHF	TGTGCCAGCAGTGTCCAGGAAAATCAGCCCCAGCATTTT
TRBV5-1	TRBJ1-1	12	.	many	CASSLKDTEAFF	TGCGCCAGCAGCTTGAAGGACACTGAAGCTTTCTTT
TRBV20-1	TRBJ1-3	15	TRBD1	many	CSAEVDRDLGNTIYF	TGCAGTGCTGAGGTCGACAGGGACCTTGGAAACACCATATATTTT
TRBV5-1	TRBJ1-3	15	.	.	CASSFQGLTGNTIYF	TGCGCCAGCAGCTTCCAGGGGCTAACTGGAAACACCATATATTTT
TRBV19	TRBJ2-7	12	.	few	CASIGNSYEQYF	TGTGCCAGTATCGGAAACTCCTACGAGCAGTACTTC
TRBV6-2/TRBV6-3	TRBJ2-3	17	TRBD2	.	CASSYPLLAGAGDTQYF	TGTGCCAGCAGTTACCCCCTTCTAGCGGGGGCTGGGGATACGCAGTATTTT
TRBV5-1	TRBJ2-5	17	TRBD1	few	CASSSPGQGPMRETQYF	TGCGCCAGCAGCTCCCCCGGACAGGGGCCAATGAGGGAGACCCAGTACTTC
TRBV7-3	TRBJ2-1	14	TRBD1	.	CASSLTHRGHEQFF	TGTGCCAGCAGCTTAACCCACAGGGGGCATGAGCAGTTCTTC